This record looks at one TCR beta chain sequence and its context. As yet, its antigen is unknown. Germline values: CDR1 SGHVS, CDR2 FQNEAQ. This CDR3 contains 13 residues. The V and J ends lost 8 bases and 3 bases, in that order; junction bases with no gene match: 4. The data originate from a study of cytotoxic CD8 clonotypes in ibrutinib-treated CLL. Overall study context: Under twelve relapsed/refractory, roughly 15 treatment-naive; roughly 17 IGHV unmutated. The study's findings and limits: Under treatment, the uncommon public clonotypes either contracted or remained stable. Baseline-level clonality went beyond age-matched healthy donors and moved in step with circulating CD8+ T-cell counts.

Data came from immunoSEQ multiplex PCR; TCRdb stores just in-frame clones and leaves some out. The table records approximately 300,000 clones, 80% of them present only once. The TCR originated in a human donor with chronic lymphocytic leukemia. The sequencing used PBMCs, collected before ibrutinib treatment. The chain couples TRBV7-8 to TRBJ2-1, with 7 bases lining up with TRBD2. Here the CDR3 reads CASSREIYNEQFF. CDR3 DNA: TGTGCCAGCTCGCGGGAGATCTACAATGAGCAGTTCTTC.